Below are 30 T cell receptor beta chains sequenced from a single sample in a study of cytomegalovirus exposure and HLA in healthy donors (dated by TCRdb to 2016 to 2017). The method was the immunoSEQ multiplex PCR assay. A mixture of 60 forward primers for TCR Vbeta segments and 13 reverse primers for TCR Jbeta segments was used in the multiplex PCR. The table was pulled from immuneACCESS by TCRdb, which kept in-frame rearrangements only. Such tables lose some clones; where checked, under half of the loss comes from unresolved V genes, and the rest has no known cause. In all, the sample holds over 150,000 clones, and 68% of those were seen once. The top ten clonotypes cover 1.3% to 1.5% of the sample. Sequencing was performed on PBMCs. Source of these receptors: a man in his fifties or sixties in good health and CMV-seronegative.

The chain has TRBV28 and TRBJ2-5; 9 bases agree with TRBD1. The CDR3 spans 14 residues. CDR1 and CDR2 (germline): MDHEN, SYDVKM. After removal of 5 bases from V and 5 bases from J, the junction contained 6 bases not matched to a gene. The CDR3: CASSAPGQGETQYF. CDR3 coding DNA: TGTGCCAGCAGTGCTCCCGGACAGGGGGAGACCCAGTACTTC. Together with reference TRBV28 and TRBJ2-5, the CDR3 gives the full variable domain: DVKVTQSSRYLVKRTGEKVFLECVQDMDHENMFWYRQDPGLGLRLIYFSYDVKMKEKGDIPEGYSVSREKKERFSLILESASTNQTSMYLCASSAPGQGETQYFGPGTRLLVL.

The chain is built from TRBV18 and TRBJ2-5; 9 positions agree with TRBD2. The CDR3 has 15 residues. Germline V gene data show CDR1 as KGHSH and CDR2 as LQKENI. The V gene end was trimmed by 2 bases and the J gene end by 2 bases; junction bases not matched to a gene: 3. CDR3 nucleotide sequence: TGTGCCAGCTCACCAGGGCTAGCGGGACAAGAGACCCAGTACTTC. This gives the protein CASSPGLAGQETQYF.

This clone was picked up a small number of times. Here the CDR3 reads CASSPPTGVRSGNTIYF. The CDR3 DNA reads TGTGCCAGCAGTCCCCCGACAGGGGTTCGTTCTGGAAACACCATATATTTT. The chain joins TRBV28 to TRBJ1-3; 8 bases map to TRBD1. V shed 5 bases and J 1 base; nucleotides not matched to a gene: 10. Germline V gene data show CDR1 as MDHEN and CDR2 as SYDVKM. The CDR3 extends over 17 amino acids.

The gene calls are TRBV6-1 and TRBJ2-7, with D unresolved. The V and J ends lost 0 bases and 0 bases respectively, with 9 bases between them. The CDR3 extends over 15 amino acids. Looked up from germline, CDR1 is MNHNS and CDR2 is SASEGT. In DNA form, the CDR3 reads TGTGCCAGCAGTGAAGCCAGGTCTTCCTCCTACGAGCAGTACTTC. Amino acid sequence: CASSEARSSSYEQYF.

The chain uses TRBV5-1 and TRBJ2-5, with TRBD1 matching 8 bases. CDR3 length: 14 amino acids. V lost 3 bases, J lost 4 bases, and 5 bases stayed unmatched. The germline CDR1 and CDR2 sequences are SGHRS and YFSETQ. CDR3 sequence: CASSSLTGAETQYF. The CDR3 DNA is TGCGCCAGCAGCTCTTTGACAGGGGCAGAGACCCAGTACTTC.

The CDR3 DNA is TGTGCCAGCAGTTTAAGGAGTTTCTATGGGAACACTGAAGCTTTCTTT. This encodes CASSLRSFYGNTEAFF. The gene calls are TRBV28 and TRBJ1-1; D uncertain. The length of the CDR3 is 16 residues. CDR1 MDHEN and CDR2 SYDVKM come from the germline V gene. Trimming cost V 2 bases and J 1 base, with 14 bases left between them.

The chain couples TRBV2 to TRBJ1-4; TRBD1 matches 7 bases. V lost 6 bases to trimming and J lost 4 bases; unmatched junction nucleotides: 8. Germline CDR1 SNHLY, CDR2 FYNNEI. This CDR3 comprises 15 residues. The CDR3 region is CASRRQGTNNEKLFF. CDR3 DNA sequence: TGTGCCAGCAGGAGACAGGGTACGAATAATGAAAAACTGTTTTTT.

The chain recombines TRBV5-6 with TRBJ1-3; no clear D. The V gene lost 2 bases and the J gene lost 0 bases, with 12 bases spanning the gap. Germline-derived CDR1 and CDR2 are SGHDT and YYEEEE. The CDR3 extends over 16 amino acids. DNA for the CDR3: TGTGCCAGCAGCTTCGAGGTATCGTCCTCTGGAAACACCATATATTTT. Residues: CASSFEVSSSGNTIYF.

The chain links TRBV2 to TRBJ1-6, with 8 bases aligning to TRBD1. Germline assignment: CDR1 SNHLY and CDR2 FYNNEI. This CDR3 spans 14 amino acids. With V trimmed by 8 bases and J by 5 bases, 5 bases remained unmatched. CDR3 region: CASGGTGDNSPLHF. CDR3 coding DNA: TGTGCCAGCGGAGGGACAGGTGATAATTCACCCCTCCACTTT.

V gene TRBV6-1 combines with J gene TRBJ1-4, with TRBD1 matching 8 bases. Germline trimming cut 1 base from V and 7 bases from J; bases unmatched to any gene: 2. There are 14 residues in the CDR3. The germline CDR1 and CDR2 sequences are MNHNS and SASEGT. CDR3: CASSEGGTGEKLFF. The CDR3 DNA reads as TGTGCCAGCAGTGAAGGGGGGACAGGTGAAAAACTGTTTTTT.

The table lists this clone with many counts. This CDR3 is CASSPWDRATGELFF. CDR3 nucleotide sequence: TGTGCCAGCAGTCCGTGGGACAGGGCCACCGGGGAGCTGTTTTTT. J is TRBJ2-2 and V is TRBV6-5, with 9 positions matching TRBD1. Losses at the gene ends were 5 bases for V and 4 bases for J; bases not matched to a gene: 5. The CDR3 sequence is 15 residues long. CDR1 MNHEY and CDR2 SVGAGI come from the germline V gene.

This chain connects TRBV7-9 to TRBJ2-5; 9 positions agree with TRBD2. The CDR3 runs 15 residues. The germline gives CDR1 SEHNR, CDR2 FQNEAQ (reference sequence). Trimming at V came to 11 bases and at J to 3 bases, leaving 13 bases not matched to a gene. The CDR3 DNA is TGTGCCTCCAGACTAGCGGCTAGCCTAAAAGAGACCCAGTACTTC. Translation gives CASRLAASLKETQYF.

This clone was recorded many times. The V gene is TRBV5-4, the J gene TRBJ2-7; TRBD1 matches 8 bases. This CDR3 spans 13 amino acids. CDR1 is SGHNT and CDR2 is YYREEE in the germline V gene (reference sequence). The junction had 0 bases not matched to a gene; V was cut back by 3 bases and J by 1 base. CDR3 sequence: CASSWTGSYEQYF. Written as DNA, the CDR3 is TGTGCCAGCAGCTGGACAGGGTCCTACGAGCAGTACTTC. Full variable domain (remainder filled in from reference TRBV5-4 and TRBJ2-7): ETGVTQSPTHLIKTRGQQVTLRCSSQSGHNTVSWYQQALGQGPQFIFQYYREEENGRGNFPPRFSGLQFPNYSSELNVNALELDDSALYLCASSWTGSYEQYFGPGTRLTVT.

CDR3 DNA: TGCGCCAGCAGCCGCCCTAGCGGAGATACGCAGTATTTT. Residues: CASSRPSGDTQYF. The chain is built from TRBV4-1 and TRBJ2-3; TRBD2 matches at 7 bases. V shed 4 bases, J shed 5 bases, and the junction held 3 bases outside the gene matches. Germline assignment: CDR1 MGHRA and CDR2 YSYEKL. The CDR3 length is 13 residues.

The chain is built from TRBV18 and TRBJ2-3; 9 nucleotides match TRBD2. J was trimmed by 6 bases and V by 1 base; bases with no gene match: 5. The CDR3 has 15 residues. Germline V gene data show CDR1 as KGHSH and CDR2 as LQKENI. CDR3: CASSPQRGARDTQYF. In DNA form, the CDR3 reads TGTGCCAGCTCACCACAGCGGGGGGCCAGGGATACGCAGTATTTT.

The V gene is TRBV6-6, the J gene TRBJ1-2; no definite D call. The CDR3 is 11 residues long. The germline CDR1 and CDR2 sequences are MNHNY and SVGAGI (reference sequence). Trimming removed 10 bases at V and 7 bases at J, with 13 bases between. The CDR3 region has the DNA TGTGCCACCGGCGAGGGAGGTGGCTACACCTTC. It specifies CATGEGGGYTF.

CDR3 DNA sequence: TGTGCCAGCAGTTACCGGACAGGGCCGGGCACAGATACGCAGTATTTT. Amino acid sequence: CASSYRTGPGTDTQYF. This chain links TRBV11-3 with TRBJ2-3; 8 bases agree with TRBD1. V shed 6 bases, J shed 1 base, and the junction held 9 bases outside the gene matches. Germline loops: CDR1 SGHNT, CDR2 YENEEA. The CDR3 runs 16 residues.

V and J are TRBV10-3 and TRBJ2-7, with D perhaps TRBD1 (6 bases). This CDR3 has 13 residues. The V end lost 4 bases, the J end lost 0 bases, and 7 bases lay between the germline ends. Germline V gene lookup returns CDR1 ENHRY and CDR2 SYGVKD. The CDR3 protein is CAISGTVSYEQYF. CDR3 nucleotides: TGTGCCATCAGTGGGACAGTCTCCTACGAGCAGTACTTC.

This clone was picked up one time. The chain carries TRBV7-2 and TRBJ1-2; 9 bases are a match to TRBD1. This CDR3 has 16 residues. Germline V gene sequence: CDR1 SGHTA, CDR2 FQGNSA. Germline trimming cut 4 bases from V and 0 bases from J; bases unmatched to any gene: 6. The CDR3 is CASSSYGQGTNYGYTF. The CDR3 DNA reads as TGTGCCAGCAGCTCCTACGGACAGGGGACTAACTATGGCTACACCTTC.

J is TRBJ2-3 and V is TRBV10-1; 13 bases match TRBD2. This CDR3 has 14 residues. Germline V CDR1 and CDR2: WNHNN, SYGVQD (reference sequence). The V segment lost 6 bases and the J segment 4 bases; nucleotides outside the gene matches: 1. The CDR3 DNA reads as TGCGCCAGCAGCACTAGCGGGGGGGCAGATACGCAGTATTTT. It codes for CASSTSGGADTQYF.

This chain links TRBV7-2 with TRBJ1-2; 8 bases map to TRBD1. The trim removed 6 bases at V and 8 bases at J, leaving 14 bases unmatched. Looked up from germline, CDR1 is SGHTA and CDR2 is FQGNSA. This CDR3 spans 15 amino acids. CDR3 coding DNA: TGTGCCAGCAGACCCACAGGGGGGGTGGGGAAGGGCTACACCTTC. Translating it yields CASRPTGGVGKGYTF. The whole variable domain, remainder taken from reference TRBV7-2 and TRBJ1-2, is GAGVSQSPSNKVTEKGKDVELRCDPISGHTALYWYRQSLGQGLEFLIYFQGNSAPDKSGLPSDRFSAERTGGSVSTLTIQRTQQEDSAVYLCASRPTGGVGKGYTFGSGTRLTVV.

The rearrangement joins TRBV28 to TRBJ1-2; 7 positions agree with TRBD1. Losses at the gene ends were 7 bases for V and 4 bases for J; bases not matched to a gene: 6. Germline V gene lookup returns CDR1 MDHEN and CDR2 SYDVKM. The CDR3 extends over 13 amino acids. As DNA, the CDR3 is TGTGCCAGCACCCGACAGGGAGCCTATGGCTACACCTTC. It is translated as CASTRQGAYGYTF.

The chain joins TRBV19 to TRBJ1-1; D not resolved. From germline, CDR1 is LNHDA and CDR2 SQIVND (reference sequence). With 5 bases removed from V and 4 bases from J, the gap between germline ends came to 14 bases. The CDR3 extends over 14 amino acids. CDR3 amino acids: CASSAHSEGTEAFF. The CDR3 coding sequence is TGTGCCAGTAGTGCCCATAGCGAGGGCACTGAAGCTTTCTTT.

This chain joins TRBV9 and TRBJ1-5; D is unclear. Germline V gene lookup returns CDR1 SGDLS and CDR2 YYNGEE. CDR3 length: 13 residues. Trimming pared 1 base from V and 8 bases from J, leaving 10 bases between. The CDR3 DNA is TGTGCCAGCAGCGTATCCCCTACCGAGCCCCAGCATTTT. Amino acid sequence: CASSVSPTEPQHF.

This clone was picked up one time. The chain recombines TRBV4-2 with TRBJ1-5; TRBD1 aligns across 9 bases. CDR3 length: 14 residues. Trimming at V came to 3 bases and at J to 11 bases, leaving 8 bases not matched to a gene. Looked up from germline, CDR1 is LGHNA and CDR2 is YNFKEQ. Here the CDR3 reads CASSHVGQGETQHF. Written as DNA, the CDR3 is TGTGCCAGCAGCCACGTGGGACAGGGAGAGACCCAGCATTTT.

V and J are TRBV19 and TRBJ1-6, with D maybe TRBD1 (6 bases). The length of the CDR3 is 15 residues. V lost 3 bases to trimming and J lost 8 bases, with 14 bases between them. CDR1 and CDR2 from the germline V gene are LNHDA and SQIVND (reference sequence). CDR3 protein: CASSISGHQDSPLHF. The CDR3 coding sequence is TGTGCCAGTAGTATCTCGGGACACCAAGATTCACCCCTCCACTTT.

The chain is built from TRBV5-1 and TRBJ2-5, with a tentative D call TRBD2 (6 bases). CDR1 SGHRS and CDR2 YFSETQ come from the germline V gene. V dropped 4 bases and J dropped 5 bases, with 15 bases sitting between them. CDR3 length: 14 amino acids. CDR3 protein: CASSPGHGGETQYF. Here the CDR3 DNA reads TGCGCCAGCAGCCCCGGACATGGGGGGGAGACCCAGTACTTC.

This clone was observed a few times. CDR3 nucleotides: TGTGCCATCAGTGAGCCCCAGCGGGGGGGCGCCTACAATGAGCAGTTCTTC. The encoded protein is CAISEPQRGGAYNEQFF. The chain has TRBV10-3 and TRBJ2-1; 10 nucleotides match TRBD2. Trimming cost V 2 bases and J 2 bases; bases outside gene matches: 6. CDR3 length: 17 amino acids. The germline gives CDR1 ENHRY, CDR2 SYGVKD.

The chain carries TRBV5-1 and TRBJ2-3; D is possibly TRBD2 (6 bases). The CDR3 totals 15 residues. Germline CDR1 SGHRS, CDR2 YFSETQ. The ends were cut back, 5 bases at V and 0 bases at J, with 13 bases in the middle. DNA of the CDR3: TGCGCCAGCAGGAATTTTGCGGGGAGCACAGATACGCAGTATTTT. Amino acids: CASRNFAGSTDTQYF.

CDR3: CASSMRGGIDEQFF. CDR3 sequence (DNA): TGTGCCAGTAGTATGAGAGGAGGGATCGATGAGCAGTTCTTC. This rearrangement joins TRBV19 to TRBJ2-1; perhaps TRBD2 as D (6 bases). With 3 bases removed from V and 8 bases from J, the gap between germline ends came to 14 bases. In germline, CDR1 is LNHDA, CDR2 SQIVND (reference sequence). The CDR3 is 14 amino acids.